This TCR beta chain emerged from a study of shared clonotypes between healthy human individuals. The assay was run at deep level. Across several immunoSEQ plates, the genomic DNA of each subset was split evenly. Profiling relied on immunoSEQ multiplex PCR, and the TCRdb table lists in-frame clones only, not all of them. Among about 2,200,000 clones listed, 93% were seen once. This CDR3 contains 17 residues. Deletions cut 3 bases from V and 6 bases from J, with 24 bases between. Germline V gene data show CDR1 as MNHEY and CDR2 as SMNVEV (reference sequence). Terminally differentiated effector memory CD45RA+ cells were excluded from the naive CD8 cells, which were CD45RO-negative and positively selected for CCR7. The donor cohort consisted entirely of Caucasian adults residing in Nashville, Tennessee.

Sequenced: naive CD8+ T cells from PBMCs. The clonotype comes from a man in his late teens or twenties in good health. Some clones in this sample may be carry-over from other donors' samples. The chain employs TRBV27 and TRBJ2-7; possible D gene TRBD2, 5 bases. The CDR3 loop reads CASSLRAFVGPTSEQYF. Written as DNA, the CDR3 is TGTGCCAGCAGTTTGAGGGCGTTTGTCGGACCCACTTCCGAGCAGTACTTC.